The 26 T cell receptor beta chains listed next were all sequenced from one sample in a study of blood T cell repertoires in COVID-19. Some clones are missing from TCRdb's copy, which holds only in-frame ones; the method was immunoSEQ multiplex PCR. The sample contains about 240,000 clones, about 85% of which appear only once. Sequenced: peripheral blood. These receptors were taken from a man aged 55 to 70 who had recovered from COVID-19.

The V and J genes are TRBV19 and TRBJ2-1; D is uncertain. The CDR3 sequence is 15 residues long. Trimming left V 10 bases short and J 6 bases short, with 22 bases between. Per the germline V gene, CDR1 is LNHDA and CDR2 is SQIVND (reference sequence). The CDR3 DNA is TGTGCCACCCAGTTTGGCCCCAACCCCATCAATGAGCAGTTCTTC. Translating it yields CATQFGPNPINEQFF.

This sequence joins TRBV11-2 and TRBJ2-7, with TRBD2 identical over 7 bases. CDR3 length: 19 residues. The trim removed 0 bases at V and 2 bases at J, leaving 16 bases unmatched. Per germline, CDR1 SGHAT and CDR2 FQNNGV. As DNA, the CDR3 is TGTGCCAGCAGCTTAGAGGGAGGGGTTTTCCCTCCCCCAACCTACGAGCAGTACGTC. Its protein product is CASSLEGGVFPPPTYEQYV.

This clone appeared once. The gene calls are TRBV6-5 and TRBJ1-6; weak D call: TRBD1 (6 bases). This CDR3 region has 16 residues. Between the trimmed V and J ends, which lost 2 bases and 9 bases, there was a span of 17 bases. The germline V gene has CDR1 MNHEY and CDR2 SVGAGI. CDR3 nucleotide sequence: TGTGCCAGCAGTTACCCCCGGGACAATGCGGGTTCACCCCTCCACTTT. It translates to CASSYPRDNAGSPLHF.

The rearrangement links TRBV3-1 (or the pseudogene TRBV3-2) to TRBJ2-1; perhaps TRBD2 as D (6 bases). V gave up 1 base and J gave up 12 bases, with 10 bases separating them. Germline lookup yields CDR1 LGHDT and CDR2 YNNKEL (reference sequence). The CDR3 totals 12 residues. CDR3 in DNA: TGTGCCAGCAGCCAAGTTACTAGCCCGCAGTTCTTC. Its protein is CASSQVTSPQFF.

The chain employs TRBV6-2 or TRBV6-3 and TRBJ2-5; D may be TRBD2 (6 bases). Trimming pared 7 bases from V and 5 bases from J, leaving 20 bases between. The germline V gene encodes CDR1 MNHEY and CDR2 SVGEGT. This CDR3 is 15 amino acids long. The CDR3 sequence: CASTPLGRGSETQYF. The CDR3 coding sequence is TGTGCCAGCACCCCCCTAGGGCGGGGTTCGGAGACCCAGTACTTC.

This chain joins TRBV7-7 and TRBJ1-2, with 11 positions matching TRBD1. Germline V gives CDR1 SSHAT, CDR2 FNYEAQ (reference sequence). The CDR3 runs 19 residues. V lost 4 bases to trimming and J lost 2 bases; unmatched junction nucleotides: 15. The CDR3: CASSYPRDRRTGGNYGYTF. The DNA of the CDR3 is TGTGCCAGCAGCTACCCTAGGGATAGGCGGACAGGGGGCAACTATGGCTACACCTTC.

V is TRBV5-6 and J is TRBJ2-7, with TRBD1 matching over 7 bases. Germline V gene lookup returns CDR1 SGHDT and CDR2 YYEEEE. After removal of 5 bases from V and 3 bases from J, the junction contained 14 bases not matched to a gene. There are 16 residues in the CDR3. The CDR3 loop is CASSSIYRGQNYEQYF. In nucleotides, the CDR3 is TGTGCCAGCAGTTCGATTTACCGGGGACAGAACTACGAGCAGTACTTC.

The J gene is TRBJ2-7, the V gene TRBV12-5; D is perhaps TRBD1 (6 bases). This CDR3 region has 15 residues. CDR1 is LGHNT and CDR2 is FRNRAP in the germline V gene. The V end lost 0 bases, the J end lost 9 bases, and 18 bases lay between the germline ends. The CDR3 sequence: CASGLVLGQGQGQYF. The CDR3 coding sequence is TGTGCTAGTGGTTTGGTACTGGGTCAGGGGCAGGGGCAGTACTTC.

This clone has more than one count but fewer than ten. V usage is TRBV6-1 and J usage is TRBJ2-6; 11 bases match TRBD1. This CDR3 has 17 residues. V gave up 4 bases and J gave up 2 bases; unmatched junction bases: 4. The germline V gene encodes CDR1 MNHNS and CDR2 SASEGT. CDR3 DNA: TGTGCCAGCAGTGGTTGGGGACAGGGGGCTGGGGCCAACGTCCTGACTTTC. Its translation: CASSGWGQGAGANVLTF.

The chain carries TRBV2 and TRBJ2-5, with 8 bases matching TRBD1. The ends lost 11 bases at V and 4 bases at J; junction bases unmatched: 12. Looked up from germline, CDR1 is SNHLY and CDR2 is FYNNEI. CDR3 size: 14 residues. This CDR3 is CAGAGQGRGETQYF. The CDR3 bases are TGTGCCGGAGCCGGACAGGGTAGGGGAGAGACCCAGTACTTC. The full variable domain, in which reference TRBV2 and TRBJ2-5 provide the parts outside the CDR3, is EPEVTQTPSHQVTQMGQEVILRCVPISNHLYFYWYRQILGQKVEFLVSFYNNEISEKSEIFDDQFSVERPDGSNFTLKIRSTKLEDSAMYFCAGAGQGRGETQYFGPGTRLLVL.

The rearrangement links TRBV2 to TRBJ2-3; the match to TRBD2 covers 9 bases. The CDR3 contains 15 residues. Germline assignment: CDR1 SNHLY and CDR2 FYNNEI. J gave up 0 bases and V 6 bases, and 4 bases lay outside the gene matches. This CDR3 is CASSPSGGSTDTQYF. The CDR3 DNA follows: TGTGCCAGCAGCCCCAGCGGGGGGAGCACAGATACGCAGTATTTT.

V gene TRBV12-5 combines with J gene TRBJ2-7; 14 bases fit TRBD2. This CDR3 spans 12 amino acids. V trimming: 5 bases; J trimming: 13 bases; junction bases outside the gene matches: 4. The germline V gene has CDR1 LGHNT and CDR2 FRNRAP. The CDR3 bases are TGTGCTAGTGGTACGGGACTAGCGGGGGTATACTTC. Its translation is CASGTGLAGVYF.

V usage is TRBV21-1 and J usage is TRBJ1-2. TRBV21-1 has pseudogene status. This CDR3 contains 13 residues. The chain's CDR3 is CASSRSGDYGYTF. The CDR3 nucleotides read TGTGCCAGCAGCCGGTCGGGGGACTATGGCTACACCTTC.

This sequence joins TRBV9 and TRBJ1-4; D perhaps matches TRBD1 (5 bases). Germline lookup yields CDR1 SGDLS and CDR2 YYNGEE. The length of the CDR3 is 16 residues. V dropped 4 bases and J dropped 10 bases, with 23 bases sitting between them. DNA for the CDR3: TGTGCCAGCAGCCCGAGGGAGGGAGGGACCGAGAGAAAACTGTTTTTT. It yields the protein CASSPREGGTERKLFF.

The V and J genes are TRBV10-3 and TRBJ2-1, with D perhaps TRBD2 (6 bases). The length of the CDR3 is 13 residues. Trimming took off 7 bases at V and 7 bases at J, with 14 bases between the two ends. Per the germline V gene, CDR1 is ENHRY and CDR2 is SYGVKD. The CDR3 region has the DNA TGTGCCATCAAGCTGGGGGAGGAGAATGAGCAGTTCTTC. This gives the protein CAIKLGEENEQFF.

CDR3 amino acids: CASSLSASWDEQFF. The CDR3 DNA reads TGTGCCAGCAGTTTATCAGCTAGTTGGGATGAGCAGTTCTTC. The chain uses TRBV27 and TRBJ2-1; D unclear. V lost 0 bases, J lost 8 bases, and 11 bases lay in between. This CDR3 region has 14 residues. Germline V CDR1 and CDR2: MNHEY, SMNVEV (reference sequence).

This chain links TRBV11-1 with TRBJ1-2, with 7 nucleotides matching TRBD1. The CDR3 has 16 residues. Trimming cost V 0 bases and J 8 bases; bases outside gene matches: 12. CDR1 SGHAT and CDR2 FQDESV come from the germline V gene (reference sequence). In DNA form, the CDR3 reads TGTGCCAGCAGCTTAGCGGACTTAGGGGGCCGGCGGGGCTACACCTTC. It is translated as CASSLADLGGRRGYTF.

V is TRBV5-4 and J is TRBJ1-1; D is possibly TRBD1 (5 bases). This CDR3 comprises 13 residues. Trimming shortened V by 3 bases and J by 5 bases, and 11 bases separated the two germline ends. Germline-derived CDR1 and CDR2 are SGHNT and YYREEE (reference sequence). The CDR3 DNA is TGTGCCAGCAGCTCACAGGTAGGAACTGAAGCTTTCTTT. Encoded protein: CASSSQVGTEAFF.

The genes are TRBV7-9 and TRBJ1-2; 9 bases are shared with TRBD1. The junction had 1 base not matched to a gene; V was cut back by 4 bases and J by 1 base. The CDR3 covers 14 residues. The germline CDR1 and CDR2 sequences are SEHNR and FQNEAQ (reference sequence). CDR3 residues: CASSSTGGNYGYTF. The CDR3 nucleotides are TGTGCCAGCAGCTCGACAGGGGGTAACTATGGCTACACCTTC. The whole variable domain, filled in from reference TRBV7-9 and TRBJ1-2, reads DTGVSQNPRHKITKRGQNVTFRCDPISEHNRLYWYRQTLGQGPEFLTYFQNEAQLEKSRLLSDRFSAERPKGSFSTLEIQRTEQGDSAMYLCASSSTGGNYGYTFGSGTRLTVV.

The chain carries TRBV3-1 (or the pseudogene TRBV3-2) and TRBJ1-2, with D uncertain. Germline CDR1 reads LGHDT; CDR2 reads YNNKEL (reference sequence). The CDR3 runs 14 residues. Trimming took off 0 bases at V and 8 bases at J, with 13 bases between the two ends. The CDR3 region has the DNA TGTGCCAGCAGCCAAGATAGACGGGGAGGAGGCTACACCTTC. It translates to CASSQDRRGGGYTF.

The genes are TRBV12-3 or TRBV12-4 and TRBJ2-1; D unclear. This CDR3 is built from 11 residues. The V gene lost 2 bases and the J gene lost 9 bases, with 5 bases spanning the gap. CDR3: CASSLRSEQFF. The CDR3 nucleotides read TGTGCCAGCAGTTTACGGAGTGAGCAGTTCTTC.

The chain uses TRBV5-1 and TRBJ2-3; D gene uncertain. CDR1 and CDR2 (germline): SGHRS, YFSETQ. This CDR3 comprises 12 residues. V was pared by 0 bases and J by 6 bases, with 5 bases between. CDR3 in DNA: TGCGCCAGCAGCTTGGATCGGGATACGCAGTATTTT. It translates to CASSLDRDTQYF.

This chain links TRBV4-1 with TRBJ2-7; the match to TRBD2 covers 11 bases. Trimming removed 2 bases from V and 2 bases from J; junction bases left unmatched: 8. The CDR3 runs to 17 residues. In germline, CDR1 is MGHRA, CDR2 YSYEKL. The CDR3 loop is CASSQLAGGNIPYEQYF. CDR3 in DNA: TGCGCCAGCAGCCAACTAGCGGGGGGCAACATACCCTACGAGCAGTACTTC.

The gene calls are TRBV5-4 and TRBJ2-3, with a weak D call TRBD1 (5 bases). Trimming removed 6 bases at V and 0 bases at J, with 11 bases between. This CDR3 comprises 14 residues. CDR1 SGHNT and CDR2 YYREEE come from the germline V gene (reference sequence). CDR3 sequence: CASKVDTSTDTQYF. The DNA for the CDR3 is TGTGCCAGCAAGGTGGACACTAGCACAGATACGCAGTATTTT.

Regarding this clone: At one end, the junction sequence differs from germline, possibly due to a read error. This chain connects TRBV4-1 to TRBJ2-1, with TRBD1 matching 8 bases. Germline loops: CDR1 MGHRA, CDR2 YSYEKL. CDR3 size: 13 residues. In DNA, the CDR3 is TGCGCCAGCAGCCCAGGGGGCTACAATGAGCATTTCTTC. The encoded protein is CASSPGGYNEHFF.

The chain has TRBV5-1 and TRBJ2-7, with D possibly being TRBD1 (6 bases). The length of the CDR3 is 15 residues. Germline V gene data show CDR1 as SGHRS and CDR2 as YFSETQ. Trimming shortened V by 0 bases and J by 0 bases, and 10 bases separated the two germline ends. Written as DNA, the CDR3 is TGCGCCAGCAGCTTGGGAACAGGGAGCTCCTACGAGCAGTACTTC. The encoded protein is CASSLGTGSSYEQYF.